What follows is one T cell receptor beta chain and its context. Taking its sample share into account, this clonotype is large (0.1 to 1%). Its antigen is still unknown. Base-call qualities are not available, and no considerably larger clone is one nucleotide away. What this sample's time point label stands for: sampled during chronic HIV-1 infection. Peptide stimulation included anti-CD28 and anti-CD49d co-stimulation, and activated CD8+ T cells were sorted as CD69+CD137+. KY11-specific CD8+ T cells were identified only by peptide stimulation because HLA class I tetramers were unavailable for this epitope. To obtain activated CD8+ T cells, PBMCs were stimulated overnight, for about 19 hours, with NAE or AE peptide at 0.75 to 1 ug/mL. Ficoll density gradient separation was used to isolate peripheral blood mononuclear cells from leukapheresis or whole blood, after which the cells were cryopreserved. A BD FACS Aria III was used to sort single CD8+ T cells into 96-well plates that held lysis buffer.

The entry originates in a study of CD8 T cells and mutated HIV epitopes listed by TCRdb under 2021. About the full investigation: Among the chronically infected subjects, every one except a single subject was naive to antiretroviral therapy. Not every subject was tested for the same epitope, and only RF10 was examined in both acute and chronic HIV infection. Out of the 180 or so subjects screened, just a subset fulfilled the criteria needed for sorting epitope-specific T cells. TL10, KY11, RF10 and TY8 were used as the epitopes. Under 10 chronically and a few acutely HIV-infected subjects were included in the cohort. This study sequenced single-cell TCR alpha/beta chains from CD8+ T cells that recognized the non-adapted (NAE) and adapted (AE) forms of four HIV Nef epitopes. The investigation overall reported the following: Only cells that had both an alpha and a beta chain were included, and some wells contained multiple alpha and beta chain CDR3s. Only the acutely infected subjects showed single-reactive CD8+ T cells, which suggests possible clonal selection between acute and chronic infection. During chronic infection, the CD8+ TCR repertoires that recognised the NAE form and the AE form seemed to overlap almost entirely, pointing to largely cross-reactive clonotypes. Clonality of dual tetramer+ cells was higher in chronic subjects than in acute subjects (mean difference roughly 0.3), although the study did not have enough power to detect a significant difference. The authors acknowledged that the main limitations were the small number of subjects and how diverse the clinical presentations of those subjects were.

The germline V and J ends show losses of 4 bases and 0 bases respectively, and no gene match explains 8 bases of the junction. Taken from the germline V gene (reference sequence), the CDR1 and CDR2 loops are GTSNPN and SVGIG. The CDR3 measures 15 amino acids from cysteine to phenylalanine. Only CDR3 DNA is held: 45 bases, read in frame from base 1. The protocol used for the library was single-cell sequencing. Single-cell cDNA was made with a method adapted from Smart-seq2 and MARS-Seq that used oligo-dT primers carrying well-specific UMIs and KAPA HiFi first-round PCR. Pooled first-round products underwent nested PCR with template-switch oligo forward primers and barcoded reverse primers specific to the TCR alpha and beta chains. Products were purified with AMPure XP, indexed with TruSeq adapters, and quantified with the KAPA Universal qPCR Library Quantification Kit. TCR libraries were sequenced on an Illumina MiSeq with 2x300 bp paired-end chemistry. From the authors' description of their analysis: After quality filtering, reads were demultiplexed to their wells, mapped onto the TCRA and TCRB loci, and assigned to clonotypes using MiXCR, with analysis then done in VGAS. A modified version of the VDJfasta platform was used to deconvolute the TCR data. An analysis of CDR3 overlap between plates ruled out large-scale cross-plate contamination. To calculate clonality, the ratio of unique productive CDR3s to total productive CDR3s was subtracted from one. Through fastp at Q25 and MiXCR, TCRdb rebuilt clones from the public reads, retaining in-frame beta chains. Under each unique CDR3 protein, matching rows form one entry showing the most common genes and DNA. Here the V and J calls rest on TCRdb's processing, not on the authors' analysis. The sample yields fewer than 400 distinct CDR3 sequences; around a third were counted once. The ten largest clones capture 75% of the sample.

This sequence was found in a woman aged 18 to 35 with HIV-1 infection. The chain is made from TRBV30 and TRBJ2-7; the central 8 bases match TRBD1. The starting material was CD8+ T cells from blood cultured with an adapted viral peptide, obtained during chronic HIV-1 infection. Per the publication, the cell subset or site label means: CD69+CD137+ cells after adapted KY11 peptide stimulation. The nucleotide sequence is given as TGTGCCTGGATGTCGGACAGGGCGAGCTCCTACGAGCAGTACTTC. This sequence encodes CAWMSDRASSYEQYF.